Given below is one TCR beta chain in context. Antigen unknown. The data originate from a study of cytomegalovirus exposure and HLA in healthy donors. Study conclusions and caveats: In a later analysis, TCR beta V- and J-gene trimming showed a link to a missense DCLRE1C variant. A later examination showed that TCR association rates differed by HLA locus, with DRB1 most and HLA-C fewest. Confirmation was obtained in vitro that three CMV-associated chains are specific for CMV antigens. Rarity characterized most TCR sequences, yet some public TCRs appeared in many donors.

Unmatched junction bases numbered 4, after V lost 5 bases and J lost 5 bases. CDR1 and CDR2 from the germline V gene are SGDLS and YYNGEE. The CDR3 consists of 13 residues. The PCR had 60 Vbeta and 13 Jbeta primers. Here immunoSEQ multiplex PCR was the method, and the copy in TCRdb shows in-frame clones only, minus some. The sample has 200,000 to 250,000 clones; about 74% are singletons. V and J are TRBV9 and TRBJ2-1; 7 positions agree with TRBD2. This TCR was sampled from a man between 40 and 49 years old in good health and CMV-seronegative. The sequenced material came from PBMCs. CDR3: CASSPSGNNEQFF. The CDR3, as DNA: TGTGCCAGCAGTCCTAGCGGAAACAATGAGCAGTTCTTC.